A single sample is the source of the 6 T cell receptor beta chains below, sequenced in a study of blood T cells in healthy people across ages (dated by TCRdb to between 2015 and 2017). The protocol used for the library was 5' RACE. Sequencing was performed on an Illumina HiSeq 2500. The second PCR ran for roughly 7 to 12 cycles and used a J-beta primer mix along with a sample-barcoded 5' primer. Through fastp at Q25 and MiXCR, TCRdb rebuilt clones from the public reads, retaining in-frame beta chains. Records with the same CDR3 protein are collapsed into one entry carrying the most frequent genes and DNA. This sample has about 970,000 distinct CDR3 sequences in its table, and roughly 50% of those were observed once. Of the sample, over 20% falls within the top ten clones. The sample was blood. The receptor set was obtained from a woman in her fifties or sixties in good health.

Only a few counts were recorded for this clonotype. V usage is TRBV20-1 and J usage is TRBJ2-5; TRBD2 matches 9 bases. This CDR3 has 15 amino acids. Germline assignment: CDR1 DFQATT and CDR2 SNEGSKA (reference sequence). Trimming cost V 5 bases and J 2 bases; bases outside gene matches: 9. The CDR3 reads CSAQTLAGIQETQYF. CDR3 coding DNA: TGCAGTGCTCAGACCCTAGCGGGAATTCAAGAGACCCAGTACTTC.

The J gene is TRBJ2-3, the V gene TRBV20-1; no clear D. V gave up 4 bases and J gave up 2 bases, with 19 bases separating them. CDR1 DFQATT and CDR2 SNEGSKA come from the germline V gene (reference sequence). The CDR3 sequence is 16 residues long. CDR3 residues: CSAKTERAPYTDTQYF. CDR3 bases: TGCAGTGCTAAAACCGAACGGGCCCCCTACACAGATACGCAGTATTTT.

Notes on this clonotype: One end of the junction is discordant with germline, which a read error may explain. V gene TRBV7-3 combines with J gene TRBJ2-1; 8 bases line up with TRBD2. The length of the CDR3 is 15 residues. Germline V gene sequence: CDR1 SGHTA, CDR2 FQGTGA. CDR3 sequence reads: CVSRLTGGAGDEQFF. In nucleotides, the CDR3 is TGTGTCAGCAGGTTAACGGGGGGGGCCGGCGATGAGCAGTTCTTC.

V usage is TRBV12-3 or TRBV12-4 and J usage is TRBJ2-7; TRBD2 matches at 14 bases. Germline trimming cut 6 bases from V and 5 bases from J; bases unmatched to any gene: 6. This CDR3 region has 15 residues. The CDR3 sequence is CASSGWTSGRNEQYF. Written as DNA, the CDR3 is TGTGCCAGCAGCGGATGGACTAGCGGGAGGAACGAGCAGTACTTC.

The chain is built from TRBV6-6 and TRBJ2-1; 8 bases line up with TRBD2. The germline V gene encodes CDR1 MNHNY and CDR2 SVGAGI (reference sequence). The V and J ends lost 6 bases and 5 bases, in that order; junction bases with no gene match: 9. The CDR3 spans 15 residues. The CDR3 sequence is CASSLITSGNNEQFF. The DNA of the CDR3 is TGTGCCAGCAGCTTGATAACTAGCGGAAACAATGAGCAGTTCTTC.

The rearrangement links TRBV20-1 to TRBJ2-1; 15 bases fit TRBD2. Germline CDR1 reads DFQATT; CDR2 reads SNEGSKA (reference sequence). V was pared by 5 bases and J by 9 bases, with 5 bases of the junction left unmatched. This CDR3 is 14 amino acids long. Here the CDR3 reads CSAQRGLAGGEQFF. In DNA form, the CDR3 reads TGCAGTGCTCAACGGGGACTAGCGGGAGGTGAGCAGTTCTTC.